The source of this T cell receptor beta chain is a study of T cells in Graves' hyperthyroidism and ophthalmopathy (dated by TCRdb to about 2019). Study-level background: Peripheral blood samples were taken at initial diagnosis, before any treatment was given. The paper describes TCR Vbeta CDR3 sequencing of 135 peripheral blood samples, made up of 43 ophthalmopathy patients, roughly 80 hyperthyroidism patients and around 17 progressor patients. TCR V-J signatures able to tell the groups apart were searched for in a discovery cohort of 90 to 100 patients, of whom more than 40 had Graves' ophthalmopathy and 57 had stable Graves' hyperthyroidism. The 75 to 100 discovery patients were divided at random into training and test sets in a 7:3 ratio. In roughly six Graves' hyperthyroidism patients, the study also compared T-cell repertoires from thyroid tissue with T-cell repertoires from blood. Whether ophthalmopathy could be predicted prospectively was tested in an independent validation cohort made up of approximately 19 hyperthyroidism patients plus 17 patients who later progressed to ophthalmopathy. After blood sampling, hyperthyroidism patients were treated with methimazole at a starting dose of 30 mg daily, and ophthalmopathy patients were treated with high-dose intravenous methylprednisolone. Broader findings and caveats from the paper: No statistical method was used to fix the sample size in advance, and group allocation was not hidden from the investigators. During validation, the model predicted progression to ophthalmopathy a median of about 6.3 months ahead of onset, with more than 55% sensitivity and 72.22% specificity. Most expanded thyroid clonotypes (frequency above 0.001) were also detected in blood, suggesting blood repertoires may reflect thyroid immune responses. Ophthalmopathy was separated from stable hyperthyroidism by a 13 V-J signature model, with approximately 89% sensitivity and approximately 81% specificity obtained in cross-validation and 80%/75% obtained in testing.

The TCR beta CDR3 regions were amplified from RNA transcripts. The TCR CDR3 was subjected to a first round of RT-PCR using the HTBI primer set and the Qiagen OneStep RT-PCR kit. Libraries were constructed in a second round of multiplex PCR, after which size selection and purification were performed. Paired-end sequencing of the libraries was performed with 100 bp reads on an Illumina HiSeq2000. Concerning the study's data processing: Raw data were processed with SOAPnuke, discarding reads with adapters, uncalled bases, mean Phred below 15, or no exact constant-primer or identifier match. COPE v1.2.5 was used to merge high-quality paired reads, and clonotypes were defined as unique nucleotide sequences. MiTCR v1.1 was used to align clonotypes to the IMGT TRBV, TRBD and TRBJ reference segments. The analysis was restricted to V-J combinations with a frequency above 0.0001, which together covered 99.2% of the repertoires. The TCS score was defined as the ratio of F50 (clonal expansion) to E x V (chaos), calculated using BLOSUM62-based TCRdist between CDR3 peptides within each V-J. Welch's t-statistics and random forest reduced 514 V-J features to around 14, which were used in a naive Bayes classifier (R e1071). The raw public data were reprocessed by TCRdb itself: fastp quality trimming at Q25, MiXCR clonotype calling, in-frame beta chains only. When rows share a CDR3 protein, they turn into one entry using the most common DNA and genes. It is TCRdb's table, rather than the study itself, that gives the V and J calls and clone size. A total of around 700,000 distinct CDR3 sequences appear in this sample, around a sixth of them only once. Around 17% of the sample belongs to the ten largest clones.

Hyperthyroidism patients were newly diagnosed, had a disease duration of under 2 months, and were aged 18 to 65 years. The study excluded patients with uncontrolled infections, other autoimmune diseases, pregnancy or lactation. Diagnoses were established on the basis of clinical symptoms, serum thyroxine and TRAb, thyroid ultrasound, and orbital computed tomography. Blood from progressor patients was collected at the time of first diagnosis with hyperthyroidism, before any ophthalmopathy symptoms had appeared. Ficoll-Paque density gradient centrifugation was used to isolate PBMCs from 8.5 to 10 ml of fresh peripheral blood. Patients classed as progressors first received a Graves' hyperthyroidism diagnosis and then went on to develop ophthalmopathy during follow-up. Total RNA was extracted with Trizol reagent, and quality was checked on an Agilent 2100 Bioanalyzer. From the cysteine through the phenylalanine, the CDR3 covers 14 amino acids. The CDR3 DNA has 42 bases and is translated from base 1. V lost 5 bases and J lost 6 bases; the stretch between them is 16 bases long.

To note about this clonotype: Its antigen target is currently unknown. Nothing much larger sits one base from this clone, and base qualities are not available.

The sample comprised blood. The sequence joins TRBV12-3 or TRBV12-4 to TRBJ1-2; there is no confident call for the D gene. The clonotype comes from a woman aged 45-65 years with Graves' hyperthyroidism that later progressed to Graves' ophthalmopathy. The nucleotide sequence is given as TGTGCCAGCAGTCCCTCCGGGCCCTACGATGGCTACACCTTC. Its translation reads: CASSPSGPYDGYTF.